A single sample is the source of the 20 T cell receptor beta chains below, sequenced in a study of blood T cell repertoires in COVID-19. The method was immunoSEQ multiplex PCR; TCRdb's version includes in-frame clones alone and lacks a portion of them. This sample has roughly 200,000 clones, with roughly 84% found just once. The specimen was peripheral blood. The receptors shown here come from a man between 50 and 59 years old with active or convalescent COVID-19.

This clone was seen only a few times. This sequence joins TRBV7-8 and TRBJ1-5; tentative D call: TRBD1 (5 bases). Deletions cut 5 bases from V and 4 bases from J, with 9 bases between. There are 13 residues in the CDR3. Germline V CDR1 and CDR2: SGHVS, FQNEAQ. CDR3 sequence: CASSPTENQPQHF. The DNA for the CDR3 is TGTGCCAGCAGCCCGACAGAGAATCAGCCCCAGCATTTT.

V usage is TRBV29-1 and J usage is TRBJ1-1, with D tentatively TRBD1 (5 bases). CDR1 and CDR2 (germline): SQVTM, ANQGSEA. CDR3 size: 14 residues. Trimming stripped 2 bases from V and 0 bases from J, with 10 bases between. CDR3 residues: CSVERGFMNTEAFF. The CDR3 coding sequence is TGCAGCGTTGAAAGGGGTTTCATGAACACTGAAGCTTTCTTT.

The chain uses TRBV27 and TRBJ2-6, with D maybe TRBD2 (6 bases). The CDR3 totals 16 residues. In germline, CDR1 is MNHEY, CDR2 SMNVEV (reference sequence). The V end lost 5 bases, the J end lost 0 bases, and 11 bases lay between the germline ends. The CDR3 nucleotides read TGTGCCAGCAGTACCCCGGGAGCCTCTGGGGCCAACGTCCTGACTTTC. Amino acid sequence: CASSTPGASGANVLTF.

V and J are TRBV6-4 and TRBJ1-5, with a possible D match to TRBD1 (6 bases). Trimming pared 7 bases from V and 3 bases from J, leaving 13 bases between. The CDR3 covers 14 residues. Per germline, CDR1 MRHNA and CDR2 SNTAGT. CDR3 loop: CASTRGRNNQPQHF. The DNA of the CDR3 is TGTGCCAGCACCAGGGGTAGGAACAATCAGCCCCAGCATTTT.

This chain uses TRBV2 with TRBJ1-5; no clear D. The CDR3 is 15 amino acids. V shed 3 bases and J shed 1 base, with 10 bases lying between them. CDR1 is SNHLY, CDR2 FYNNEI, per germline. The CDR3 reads CASSDAGLSNQPQHF. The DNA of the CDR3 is TGTGCCAGCAGTGATGCCGGGTTGAGCAATCAGCCCCAGCATTTT. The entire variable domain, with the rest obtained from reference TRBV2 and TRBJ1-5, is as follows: EPEVTQTPSHQVTQMGQEVILRCVPISNHLYFYWYRQILGQKVEFLVSFYNNEISEKSEIFDDQFSVERPDGSNFTLKIRSTKLEDSAMYFCASSDAGLSNQPQHFGDGTRLSIL.

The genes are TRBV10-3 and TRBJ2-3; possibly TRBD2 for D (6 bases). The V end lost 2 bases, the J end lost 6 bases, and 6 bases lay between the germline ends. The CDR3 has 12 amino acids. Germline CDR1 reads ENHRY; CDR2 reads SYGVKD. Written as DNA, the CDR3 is TGTGCCATCAGTGAGGCGGGGGATACGCAGTATTTT. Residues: CAISEAGDTQYF.

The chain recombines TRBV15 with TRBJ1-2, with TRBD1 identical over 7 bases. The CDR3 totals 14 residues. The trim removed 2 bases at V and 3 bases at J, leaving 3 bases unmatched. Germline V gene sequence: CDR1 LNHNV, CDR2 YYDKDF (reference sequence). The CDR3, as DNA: TGTGCCACCAGCAGACAGACAGGGCACTATGGCTACACCTTC. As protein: CATSRQTGHYGYTF.

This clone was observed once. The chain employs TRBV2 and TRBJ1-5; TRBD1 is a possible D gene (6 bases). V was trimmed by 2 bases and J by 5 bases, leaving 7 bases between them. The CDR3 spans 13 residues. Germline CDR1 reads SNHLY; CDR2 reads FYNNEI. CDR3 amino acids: CASSEYRDQPQHF. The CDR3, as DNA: TGTGCCAGCAGTGAATACAGGGATCAGCCCCAGCATTTT.

The CDR3 here is CAISESPDSNQPQHF. The CDR3 DNA follows: TGTGCCATCAGTGAGTCTCCGGACAGTAATCAGCCCCAGCATTTT. The chain uses TRBV10-3 and TRBJ1-5; perhaps TRBD1 as D (6 bases). The CDR3 has 15 amino acids. Germline V gives CDR1 ENHRY, CDR2 SYGVKD. Trimming took off 0 bases at V and 4 bases at J, with 10 bases between the two ends.

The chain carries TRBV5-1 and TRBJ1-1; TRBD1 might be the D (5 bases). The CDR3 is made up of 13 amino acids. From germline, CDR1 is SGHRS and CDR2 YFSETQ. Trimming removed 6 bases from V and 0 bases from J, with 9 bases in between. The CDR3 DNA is TGCGCCAGCATTGGGACTCTGAACACTGAAGCTTTCTTT. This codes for CASIGTLNTEAFF. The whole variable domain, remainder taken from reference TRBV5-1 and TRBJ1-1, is KAGVTQTPRYLIKTRGQQVTLSCSPISGHRSVSWYQQTPGQGLQFLFEYFSETQRNKGNFPGRFSGRQFSNSRSEMNVSTLELGDSALYLCASIGTLNTEAFFGQGTRLTVV.

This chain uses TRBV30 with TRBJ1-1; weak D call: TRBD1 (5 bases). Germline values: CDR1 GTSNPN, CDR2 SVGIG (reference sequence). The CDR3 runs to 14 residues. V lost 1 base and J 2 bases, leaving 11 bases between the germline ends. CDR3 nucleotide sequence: TGTGCCTGGAGTGCCTCGGGGGGAAACACTGAAGCTTTCTTT. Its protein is CAWSASGGNTEAFF.

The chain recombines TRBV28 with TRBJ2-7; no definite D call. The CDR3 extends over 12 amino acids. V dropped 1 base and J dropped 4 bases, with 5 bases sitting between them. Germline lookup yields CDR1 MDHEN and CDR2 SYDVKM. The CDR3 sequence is CASSLSGYEQYF. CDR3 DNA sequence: TGTGCCAGCAGTTTATCAGGATACGAGCAGTACTTC. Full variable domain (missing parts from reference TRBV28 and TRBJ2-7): DVKVTQSSRYLVKRTGEKVFLECVQDMDHENMFWYRQDPGLGLRLIYFSYDVKMKEKGDIPEGYSVSREKKERFSLILESASTNQTSMYLCASSLSGYEQYFGPGTRLTVT.

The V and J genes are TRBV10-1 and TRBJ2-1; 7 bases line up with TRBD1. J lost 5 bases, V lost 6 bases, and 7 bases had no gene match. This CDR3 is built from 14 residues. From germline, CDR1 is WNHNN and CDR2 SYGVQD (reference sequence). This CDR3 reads CASRGQGQNNEQFF. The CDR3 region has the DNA TGCGCCAGCAGAGGGCAGGGACAGAACAATGAGCAGTTCTTC.

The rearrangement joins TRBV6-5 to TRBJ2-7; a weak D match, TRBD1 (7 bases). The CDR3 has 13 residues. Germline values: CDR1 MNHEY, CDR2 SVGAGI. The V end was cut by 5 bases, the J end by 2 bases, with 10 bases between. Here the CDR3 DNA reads TGTGCCAGCAGTACCAGGGGGGCCTACGAGCAGTACTTC. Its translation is CASSTRGAYEQYF.

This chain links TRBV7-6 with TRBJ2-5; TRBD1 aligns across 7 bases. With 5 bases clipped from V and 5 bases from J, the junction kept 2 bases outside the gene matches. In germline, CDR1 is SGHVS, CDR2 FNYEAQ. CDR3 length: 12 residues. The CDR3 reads CASSLRGETQYF. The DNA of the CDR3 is TGTGCCAGCAGCCTCAGGGGGGAGACCCAGTACTTC.

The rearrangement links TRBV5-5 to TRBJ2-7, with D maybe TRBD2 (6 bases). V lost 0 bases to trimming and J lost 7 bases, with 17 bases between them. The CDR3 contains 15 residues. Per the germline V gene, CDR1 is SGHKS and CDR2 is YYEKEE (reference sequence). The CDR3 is CASSLAGGRFGEQYF. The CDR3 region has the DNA TGTGCCAGCAGCTTGGCCGGGGGTCGTTTTGGGGAGCAGTACTTC.

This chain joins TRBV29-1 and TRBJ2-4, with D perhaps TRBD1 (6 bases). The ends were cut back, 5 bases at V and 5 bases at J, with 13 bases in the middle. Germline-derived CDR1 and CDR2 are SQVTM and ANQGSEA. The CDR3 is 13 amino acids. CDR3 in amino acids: CSVQQGSENIQYF. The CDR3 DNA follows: TGCAGCGTTCAACAGGGATCGGAAAACATTCAGTACTTC.

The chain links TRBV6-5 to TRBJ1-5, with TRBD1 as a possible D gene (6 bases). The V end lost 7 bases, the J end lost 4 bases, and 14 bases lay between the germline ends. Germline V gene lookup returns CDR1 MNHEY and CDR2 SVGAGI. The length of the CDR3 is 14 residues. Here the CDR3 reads CASTPLGTNQPQHF. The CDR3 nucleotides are TGTGCCAGCACCCCCCTAGGGACAAATCAGCCCCAGCATTTT.

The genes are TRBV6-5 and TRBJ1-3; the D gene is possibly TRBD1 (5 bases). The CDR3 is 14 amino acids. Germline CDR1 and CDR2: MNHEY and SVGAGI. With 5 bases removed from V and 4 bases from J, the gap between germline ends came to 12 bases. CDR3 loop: CASSPPGVGNTIYF. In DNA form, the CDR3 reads TGTGCCAGCAGTCCTCCGGGGGTCGGAAACACCATATATTTT.

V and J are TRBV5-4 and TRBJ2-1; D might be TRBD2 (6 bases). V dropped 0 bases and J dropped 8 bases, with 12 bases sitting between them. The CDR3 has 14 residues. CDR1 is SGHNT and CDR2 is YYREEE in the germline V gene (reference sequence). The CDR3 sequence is CASSLVTSRDEQFF. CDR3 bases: TGTGCCAGCAGCTTGGTTACTAGCCGGGATGAGCAGTTCTTC. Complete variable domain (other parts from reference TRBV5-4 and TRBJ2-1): ETGVTQSPTHLIKTRGQQVTLRCSSQSGHNTVSWYQQALGQGPQFIFQYYREEENGRGNFPPRFSGLQFPNYSSELNVNALELDDSALYLCASSLVTSRDEQFFGPGTRLTVL.